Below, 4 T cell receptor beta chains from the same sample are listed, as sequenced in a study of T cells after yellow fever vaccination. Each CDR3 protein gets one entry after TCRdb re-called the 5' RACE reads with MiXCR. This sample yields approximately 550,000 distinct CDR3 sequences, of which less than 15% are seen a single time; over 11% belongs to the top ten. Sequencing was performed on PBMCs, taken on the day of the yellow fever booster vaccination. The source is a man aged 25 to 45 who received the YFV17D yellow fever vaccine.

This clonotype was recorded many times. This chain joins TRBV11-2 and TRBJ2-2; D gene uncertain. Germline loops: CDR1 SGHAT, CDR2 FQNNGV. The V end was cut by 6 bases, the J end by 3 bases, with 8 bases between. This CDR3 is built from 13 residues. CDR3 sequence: CASRTAYTGELFF. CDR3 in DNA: TGTGCCAGCAGGACCGCATACACCGGGGAGCTGTTTTTT.

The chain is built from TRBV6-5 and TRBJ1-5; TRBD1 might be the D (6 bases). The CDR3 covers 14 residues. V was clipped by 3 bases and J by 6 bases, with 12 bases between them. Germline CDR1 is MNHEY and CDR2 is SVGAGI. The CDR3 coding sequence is TGTGCCAGCAGTTATGGGAGGGGGGGTCAGCCCCAGCATTTT. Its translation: CASSYGRGGQPQHF.

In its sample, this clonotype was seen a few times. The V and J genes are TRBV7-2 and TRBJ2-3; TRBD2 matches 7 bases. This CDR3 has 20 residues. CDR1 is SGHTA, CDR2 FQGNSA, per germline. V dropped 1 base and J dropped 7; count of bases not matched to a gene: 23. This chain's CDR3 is CASSLVPASGPSIPQNTQYF. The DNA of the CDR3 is TGTGCCAGCAGCTTAGTGCCGGCTAGCGGCCCATCTATTCCACAAAATACGCAGTATTTT.

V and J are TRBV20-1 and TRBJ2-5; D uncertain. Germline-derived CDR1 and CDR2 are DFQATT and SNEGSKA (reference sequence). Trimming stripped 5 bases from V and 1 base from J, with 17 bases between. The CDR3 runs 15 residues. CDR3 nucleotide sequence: TGCAGTGCTCATAGCATGCGGCAGTCCCAAGAGACCCAGTACTTC. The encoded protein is CSAHSMRQSQETQYF.